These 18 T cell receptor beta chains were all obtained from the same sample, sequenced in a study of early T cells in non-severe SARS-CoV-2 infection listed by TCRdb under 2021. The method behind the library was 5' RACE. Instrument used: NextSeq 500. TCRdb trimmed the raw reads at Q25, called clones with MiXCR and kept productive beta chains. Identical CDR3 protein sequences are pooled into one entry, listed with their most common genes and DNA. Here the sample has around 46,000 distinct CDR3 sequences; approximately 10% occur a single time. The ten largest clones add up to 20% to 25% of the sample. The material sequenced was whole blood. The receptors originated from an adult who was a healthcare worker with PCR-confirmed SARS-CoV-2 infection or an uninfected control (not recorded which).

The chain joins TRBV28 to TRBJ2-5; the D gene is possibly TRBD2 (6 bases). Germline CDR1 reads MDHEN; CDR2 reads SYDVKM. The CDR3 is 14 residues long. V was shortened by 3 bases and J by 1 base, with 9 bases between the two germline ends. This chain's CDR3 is CASSLVGGQETQYF. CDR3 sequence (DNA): TGTGCCAGCAGTTTGGTCGGGGGCCAAGAGACCCAGTACTTC.

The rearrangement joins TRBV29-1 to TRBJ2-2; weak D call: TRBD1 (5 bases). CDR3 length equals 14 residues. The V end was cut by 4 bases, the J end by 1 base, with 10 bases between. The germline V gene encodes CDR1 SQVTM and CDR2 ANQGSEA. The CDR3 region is CSVVEGQNTGELFF. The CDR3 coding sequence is TGCAGCGTTGTCGAAGGACAGAACACCGGGGAGCTGTTTTTT.

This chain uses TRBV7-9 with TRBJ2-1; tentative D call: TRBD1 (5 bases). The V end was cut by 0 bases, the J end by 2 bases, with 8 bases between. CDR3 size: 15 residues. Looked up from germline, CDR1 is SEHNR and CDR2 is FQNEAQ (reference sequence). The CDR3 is CASSLAQGAYNEQFF. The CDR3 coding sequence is TGTGCCAGCAGCTTAGCGCAAGGGGCCTACAATGAGCAGTTCTTC.

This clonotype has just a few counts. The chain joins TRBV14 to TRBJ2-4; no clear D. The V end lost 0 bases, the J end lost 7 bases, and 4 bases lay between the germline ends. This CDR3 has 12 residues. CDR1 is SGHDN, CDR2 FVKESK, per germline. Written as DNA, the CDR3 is TGTGCCAGCAGCCAAGATGGGAACATTCAGTACTTC. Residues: CASSQDGNIQYF. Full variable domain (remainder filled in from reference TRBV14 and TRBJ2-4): EAGVTQFPSHSVIEKGQTVTLRCDPISGHDNLYWYRRVMGKEIKFLLHFVKESKQDESGMPNNRFLAERTGGTYSTLKVQPAELEDSGVYFCASSQDGNIQYFGAGTRLSVL.

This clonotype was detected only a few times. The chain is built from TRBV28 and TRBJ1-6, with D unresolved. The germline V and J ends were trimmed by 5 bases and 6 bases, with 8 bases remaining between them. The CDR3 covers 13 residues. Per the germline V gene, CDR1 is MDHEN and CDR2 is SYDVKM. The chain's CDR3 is CASSLPVNSPLHF. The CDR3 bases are TGTGCCAGCAGTCTCCCGGTTAATTCACCCCTCCACTTT. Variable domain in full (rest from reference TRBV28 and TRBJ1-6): DVKVTQSSRYLVKRTGEKVFLECVQDMDHENMFWYRQDPGLGLRLIYFSYDVKMKEKGDIPEGYSVSREKKERFSLILESASTNQTSMYLCASSLPVNSPLHFGNGTRLTVT.

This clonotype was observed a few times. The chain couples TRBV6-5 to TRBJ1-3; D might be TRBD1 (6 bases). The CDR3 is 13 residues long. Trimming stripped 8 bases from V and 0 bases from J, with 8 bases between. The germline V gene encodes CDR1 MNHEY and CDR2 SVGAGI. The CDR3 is CASRQVSGNTIYF. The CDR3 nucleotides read TGTGCCAGCCGACAGGTCTCTGGAAACACCATATATTTT.

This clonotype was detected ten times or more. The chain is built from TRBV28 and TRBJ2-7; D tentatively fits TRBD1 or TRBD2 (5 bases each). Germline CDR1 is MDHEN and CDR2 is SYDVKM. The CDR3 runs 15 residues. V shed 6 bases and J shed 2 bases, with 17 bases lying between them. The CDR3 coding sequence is TGTGCCAGCAGCATTCCTTCACTAGGGGCCTACGAGCAGTACTTC. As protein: CASSIPSLGAYEQYF. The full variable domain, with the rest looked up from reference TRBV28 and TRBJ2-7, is DVKVTQSSRYLVKRTGEKVFLECVQDMDHENMFWYRQDPGLGLRLIYFSYDVKMKEKGDIPEGYSVSREKKERFSLILESASTNQTSMYLCASSIPSLGAYEQYFGPGTRLTVT.

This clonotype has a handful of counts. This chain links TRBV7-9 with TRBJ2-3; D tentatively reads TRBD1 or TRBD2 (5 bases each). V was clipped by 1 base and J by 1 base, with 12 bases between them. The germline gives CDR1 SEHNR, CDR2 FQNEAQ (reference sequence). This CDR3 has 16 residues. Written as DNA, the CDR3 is TGTGCCAGCAGCTTAGACCGGGACGGCCGCACAGATACGCAGTATTTT. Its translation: CASSLDRDGRTDTQYF.

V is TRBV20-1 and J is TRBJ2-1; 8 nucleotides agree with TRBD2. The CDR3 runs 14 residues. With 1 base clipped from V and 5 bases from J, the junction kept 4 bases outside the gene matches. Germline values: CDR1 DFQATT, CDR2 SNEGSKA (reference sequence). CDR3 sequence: CSARGERENNEQFF. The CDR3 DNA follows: TGCAGTGCTAGAGGGGAGCGGGAGAACAATGAGCAGTTCTTC.

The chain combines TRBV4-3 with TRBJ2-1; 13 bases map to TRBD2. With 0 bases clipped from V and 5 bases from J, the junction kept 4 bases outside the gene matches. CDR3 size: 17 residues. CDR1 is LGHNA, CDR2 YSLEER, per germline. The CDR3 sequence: CASSQDTSGRADNEQFF. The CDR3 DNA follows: TGCGCCAGCAGCCAAGATACTAGCGGGAGGGCCGACAATGAGCAGTTCTTC.

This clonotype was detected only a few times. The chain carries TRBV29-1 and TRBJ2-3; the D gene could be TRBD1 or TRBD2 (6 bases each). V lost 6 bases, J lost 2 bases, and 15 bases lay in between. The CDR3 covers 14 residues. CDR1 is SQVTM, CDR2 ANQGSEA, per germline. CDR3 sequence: CSVEKGDFTDTQYF. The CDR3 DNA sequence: TGCAGCGTGGAGAAGGGGGACTTCACAGATACGCAGTATTTT.

For the CDR3, the DNA is TGTGCCACCAGTGATCCCGGAGGCGATACAGATACGCAGTATTTT. This gives the protein CATSDPGGDTDTQYF. This chain connects TRBV24-1 to TRBJ2-3; perhaps TRBD2 as D (5 bases). Trimming took 3 bases from V and 3 from J, leaving 12 bases between them. Per the germline V gene, CDR1 is KGHDR and CDR2 is SFDVKD. The CDR3 loop spans 15 amino acids.

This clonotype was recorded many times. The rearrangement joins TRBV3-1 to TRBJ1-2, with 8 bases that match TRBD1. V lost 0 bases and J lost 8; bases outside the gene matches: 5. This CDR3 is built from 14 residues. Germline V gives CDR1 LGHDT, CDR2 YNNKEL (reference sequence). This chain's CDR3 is CASSQEDRVRGYTF. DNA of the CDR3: TGTGCCAGCAGCCAAGAGGACAGGGTGCGAGGCTACACCTTC. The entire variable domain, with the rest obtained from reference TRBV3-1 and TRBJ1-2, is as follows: DTAVSQTPKYLVTQMGNDKSIKCEQNLGHDTMYWYKQDSKKFLKIMFSYNNKELIINETVPNRFSPKSPDKAHLNLHINSLELGDSAVYFCASSQEDRVRGYTFGSGTRLTVV.

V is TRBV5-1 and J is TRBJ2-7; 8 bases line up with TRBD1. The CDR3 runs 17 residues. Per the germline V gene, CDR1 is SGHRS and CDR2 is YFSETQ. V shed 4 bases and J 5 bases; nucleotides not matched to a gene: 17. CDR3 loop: CASSPGTGSHQNDEQYF. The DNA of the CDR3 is TGCGCCAGCAGCCCAGGGACAGGTTCCCACCAAAACGACGAGCAGTACTTC. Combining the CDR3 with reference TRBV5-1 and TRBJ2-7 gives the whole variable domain KAGVTQTPRYLIKTRGQQVTLSCSPISGHRSVSWYQQTPGQGLQFLFEYFSETQRNKGNFPGRFSGRQFSNSRSEMNVSTLELGDSALYLCASSPGTGSHQNDEQYFGPGTRLTVT.

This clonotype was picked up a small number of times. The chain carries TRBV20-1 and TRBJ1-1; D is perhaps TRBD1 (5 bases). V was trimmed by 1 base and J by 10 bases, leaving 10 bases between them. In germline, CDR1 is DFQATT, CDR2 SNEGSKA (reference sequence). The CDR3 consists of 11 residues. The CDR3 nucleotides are TGCAGTGCTAGAGTAAACAGGTCAGCTTTCTTT. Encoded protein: CSARVNRSAFF.

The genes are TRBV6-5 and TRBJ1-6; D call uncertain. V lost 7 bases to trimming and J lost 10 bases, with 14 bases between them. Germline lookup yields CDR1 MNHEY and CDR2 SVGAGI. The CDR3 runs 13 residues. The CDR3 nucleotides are TGTGCCAGCAACAAAGCCGGGCTATCACCCCTCCACTTT. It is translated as CASNKAGLSPLHF.

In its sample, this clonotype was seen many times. DNA for the CDR3: TGCAGTGCTAGTCACCTAATGACAGCCTTCCAAGAGACCCAGTACTTC. This encodes CSASHLMTAFQETQYF. V is TRBV20-1 and J is TRBJ2-5; D possibly corresponds to TRBD1 (5 bases). From germline, CDR1 is DFQATT and CDR2 SNEGSKA (reference sequence). Between the trimmed V and J ends, which lost 3 bases and 1 base, there was a span of 18 bases. This CDR3 region has 16 residues.

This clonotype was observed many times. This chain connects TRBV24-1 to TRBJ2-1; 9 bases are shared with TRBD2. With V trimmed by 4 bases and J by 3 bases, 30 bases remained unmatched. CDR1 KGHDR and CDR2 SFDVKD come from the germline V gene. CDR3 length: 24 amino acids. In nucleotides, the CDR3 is TGTGCCACCAGTGACCCCAAATCTAGCGGGGCTACCCCACCCAAGCCCCCTCTCTACAATGAGCAGTTCTTC. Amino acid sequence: CATSDPKSSGATPPKPPLYNEQFF.